Each of the 14 T cell receptor beta chains below was sequenced from the same sample in a study of blood T cell repertoires in COVID-19. Sequenced by immunoSEQ multiplex PCR; TCRdb stores in-frame clones only, minus some. This repertoire shows more than 200,000 clones, around 84% found once; its top ten account for 4% to 5%. The specimen sequenced was peripheral blood. All receptors come from a man aged 60 to 69 with acute or convalescent COVID-19.

This chain joins TRBV19 and TRBJ2-7; D call uncertain. The CDR3 extends over 10 amino acids. CDR1 is LNHDA, CDR2 SQIVND, per germline (reference sequence). The V gene lost 10 bases and the J gene lost 3 bases, with 7 bases spanning the gap. CDR3 residues: CATTNYEQYF. CDR3 sequence (DNA): TGTGCCACAACAAACTACGAGCAGTACTTC. The variable domain in full, completed from reference TRBV19 and TRBJ2-7, reads DGGITQSPKYLFRKEGQNVTLSCEQNLNHDAMYWYRQDPGQGLRLIYYSQIVNDFQKGDIAEGYSVSREKKESFPLTVTSAQKNPTAFYLCATTNYEQYFGPGTRLTVT.

The chain employs TRBV9 and TRBJ2-3; 7 nucleotides align to TRBD1. This CDR3 region has 15 residues. Germline CDR1 reads SGDLS; CDR2 reads YYNGEE. J was trimmed by 2 bases and V by 4 bases; bases with no gene match: 7. For the CDR3, the DNA is TGTGCCAGCAGCACCCGGGACAGACTCACAGATACGCAGTATTTT. It specifies CASSTRDRLTDTQYF.

The rearrangement joins TRBV18 to TRBJ1-4; TRBD1 matches 7 bases. Looked up from germline, CDR1 is KGHSH and CDR2 is LQKENI. The CDR3 loop spans 15 amino acids. The J segment lost 10 bases and the V segment lost 5 bases, leaving 13 bases of the junction unmatched. The CDR3 DNA reads TGTGCCAGCTCATCGGTGACAGGGAGGTCGGGAAAACTGTTTTTT. This gives the protein CASSSVTGRSGKLFF. The variable domain in full, completed from reference TRBV18 and TRBJ1-4, reads NAGVMQNPRHLVRRRGQEARLRCSPMKGHSHVYWYRQLPEEGLKFMVYLQKENIIDESGMPKERFSAEFPKEGPSILRIQQVVRGDSAAYFCASSSVTGRSGKLFFGSGTQLSVL.

The chain joins TRBV29-1 to TRBJ1-1, with 7 bases identical to TRBD1. With 7 bases clipped from V and 4 bases from J, the junction kept 6 bases outside the gene matches. There are 12 residues in the CDR3. Germline loops: CDR1 SQVTM, CDR2 ANQGSEA. The CDR3 DNA sequence: TGCAGCGCCAACAGGGGAGGCACTGAAGCTTTCTTT. Its translation is CSANRGGTEAFF.

This rearrangement joins TRBV10-2 to TRBJ2-7, with D perhaps TRBD1 (5 bases). CDR1 is WSHSY and CDR2 is SAAADI in the germline V gene. This CDR3 is 14 amino acids long. V was trimmed by 4 bases and J by 5 bases, leaving 15 bases between them. The CDR3 region has the DNA TGCGCCAGCAGTGGAGCCATCAGGGCCCACGAGCAGTACTTC. Translating it yields CASSGAIRAHEQYF.

This clone was seen more than once but under ten times. The chain links TRBV2 to TRBJ2-7, with 11 bases matching TRBD1. Looked up from germline, CDR1 is SNHLY and CDR2 is FYNNEI. V was pared by 5 bases and J by 3 bases, with 6 bases of the junction left unmatched. The CDR3 extends over 15 amino acids. CDR3 protein: CASSFSGTGGYEQYF. CDR3 nucleotides: TGTGCCAGCAGTTTTTCCGGGACAGGGGGCTACGAGCAGTACTTC.

Notes on this clone: Other DNA sequences in this sample translate to the same CDR3. The gene calls are TRBV11-3 and TRBJ2-2, with 9 bases identical to TRBD2. This CDR3 comprises 19 residues. Germline V CDR1 and CDR2: SGHNT, YENEEA. V dropped 5 bases and J dropped 0; count of bases not matched to a gene: 13. CDR3 DNA: TGTGCCAGCAGCCACGCGCGGGGCGGGGGGGCCGCGAACACCGGGGAGCTGTTTTTT. Residues: CASSHARGGGAANTGELFF.

This rearrangement joins TRBV15 to TRBJ1-2; D remains ambiguous. The V gene's germline CDR1 is LNHNV and CDR2 YYDKDF (reference sequence). The ends were cut back, 3 bases at V and 0 bases at J, with 20 bases in the middle. The CDR3 totals 18 residues. As DNA, the CDR3 is TGTGCCACCAGCAGTTGGAGGCAAAGGGCTTTAGCTAACTATGGCTACACCTTC. Translating gives CATSSWRQRALANYGYTF.

This chain connects TRBV7-3 to TRBJ1-1; TRBD1 might be the D (5 bases). This CDR3 contains 14 residues. V was trimmed by 5 bases and J by 2 bases, leaving 12 bases between them. CDR1 is SGHTA and CDR2 is FQGTGA in the germline V gene. The DNA for the CDR3 is TGTGCCAGCAGCGCTGGGGGGACTAACACTGAAGCTTTCTTT. It yields the protein CASSAGGTNTEAFF.

The genes are TRBV6-2 or TRBV6-3 and TRBJ2-2; 8 bases agree with TRBD1. V gave up 0 bases and J gave up 4 bases; unmatched junction bases: 4. This CDR3 contains 16 residues. CDR1 is MNHEY, CDR2 SVGEGT, per germline. The CDR3: CASSYSAGGPTGELFF. The CDR3 DNA sequence: TGTGCCAGCAGTTACTCGGCAGGGGGCCCCACCGGGGAGCTGTTTTTT.

The V gene is TRBV6-4, the J gene TRBJ2-2; D possibly corresponds to TRBD2 (5 bases). The CDR3 sequence is 15 residues long. Between the trimmed V and J ends, which lost 2 bases and 4 bases, there was a span of 11 bases. The germline V gene encodes CDR1 MRHNA and CDR2 SNTAGT. DNA of the CDR3: TGTGCCAGCAGTGACGACCCTAGCTCCACCGGGGAGCTGTTTTTT. This encodes CASSDDPSSTGELFF.

This chain uses TRBV6-5 with TRBJ2-5; 9 nucleotides line up with TRBD1. V trimming: 2 bases; J trimming: 1 base; junction bases outside the gene matches: 2. CDR1 and CDR2 (germline): MNHEY, SVGAGI. The CDR3 spans 15 residues. The CDR3 reads CASSYRQGVQETQYF. The CDR3 DNA is TGTGCCAGCAGTTACAGACAGGGGGTCCAAGAGACCCAGTACTTC.

This rearrangement joins TRBV10-3 to TRBJ2-3; tentatively, D is TRBD1 (7 bases). V lost 7 bases and J lost 2, with 13 bases in between. Germline CDR1 and CDR2: ENHRY and SYGVKD. The CDR3 totals 14 residues. The CDR3 bases are TGTGCCATCAAGGAGGGGGCGATCACAGATACGCAGTATTTT. Protein product: CAIKEGAITDTQYF.

The rearrangement uses TRBV28 and TRBJ1-5; 8 bases are shared with TRBD1. The CDR3 contains 16 residues. The V gene end was trimmed by 1 base and the J gene end by 5 bases; junction bases not matched to a gene: 7. Germline values: CDR1 MDHEN, CDR2 SYDVKM. Here the CDR3 DNA reads TGTGCCAGCAGTTTATTGGGGACAGGTTCTTATCAGCCCCAGCATTTT. This sequence encodes CASSLLGTGSYQPQHF.